This T cell receptor (beta chain) was sequenced in a study of cytomegalovirus exposure and HLA in healthy donors. Across the whole study: In an earlier analysis, almost 120 million unique TCR beta sequences were found from 150 million to 200 million T cells.

In the PCR, 60 Vbeta and 13 Jbeta primers were used. Profiled with immunoSEQ multiplex PCR; TCRdb holds only in-frame clones, not every one. Of about 180,000 clones in the sample, over 70% are singletons; the top ten hold around 3.2%. CDR1 is SGHNT, CDR2 YYREEE, per germline (reference sequence). The CDR3 covers 15 residues. The V and J ends lost 4 bases and 3 bases respectively, with 13 bases between them. Remarks on this clone: The antigen is undetermined.

Findings of the study overall: Association of a missense DCLRE1C variant with TCR beta V- and J-gene trimming was reported in a later analysis. HLA restriction was apparent for most CMV-associated TCR beta chains in a later analysis.

The sample comprised PBMCs. The clonotype comes from a woman aged 50 to 65 in good health and CMV-seropositive. The genes are TRBV5-4 and TRBJ2-2, with D possibly being TRBD1 (6 bases). The CDR3 spells CASSPLGAYTGELFF. The DNA for the CDR3 is TGTGCCAGCAGCCCCTTGGGGGCTTACACCGGGGAGCTGTTTTTT. Full variable domain (remainder filled in from reference TRBV5-4 and TRBJ2-2): ETGVTQSPTHLIKTRGQQVTLRCSSQSGHNTVSWYQQALGQGPQFIFQYYREEENGRGNFPPRFSGLQFPNYSSELNVNALELDDSALYLCASSPLGAYTGELFFGEGSRLTVL.